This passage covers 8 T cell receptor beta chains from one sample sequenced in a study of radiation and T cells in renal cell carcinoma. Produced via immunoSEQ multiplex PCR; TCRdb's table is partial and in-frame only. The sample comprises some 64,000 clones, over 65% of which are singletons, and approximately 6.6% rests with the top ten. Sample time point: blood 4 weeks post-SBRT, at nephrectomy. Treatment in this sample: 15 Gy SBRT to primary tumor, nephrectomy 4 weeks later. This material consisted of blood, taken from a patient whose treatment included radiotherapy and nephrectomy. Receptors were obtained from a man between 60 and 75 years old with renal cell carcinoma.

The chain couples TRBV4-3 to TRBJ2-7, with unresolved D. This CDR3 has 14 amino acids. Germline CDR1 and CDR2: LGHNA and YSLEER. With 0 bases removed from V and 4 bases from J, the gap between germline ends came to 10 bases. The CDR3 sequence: CASSQEPRTYEQYF. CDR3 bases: TGCGCCAGCAGCCAAGAGCCCCGGACGTACGAGCAGTACTTC.

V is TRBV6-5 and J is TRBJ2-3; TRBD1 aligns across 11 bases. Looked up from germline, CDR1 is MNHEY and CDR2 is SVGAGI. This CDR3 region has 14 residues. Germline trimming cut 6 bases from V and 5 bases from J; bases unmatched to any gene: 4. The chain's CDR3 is CASSSDRGQDTQYF. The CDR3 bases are TGTGCCAGCAGCTCGGACAGGGGGCAAGATACGCAGTATTTT.

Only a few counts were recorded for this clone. The CDR3 region has the DNA TGTGCCAGTAGTATTAGTCGGGAAACTGAAGCTTTCTTT. Its translation: CASSISRETEAFF. The rearrangement uses TRBV19 and TRBJ1-1; no clear D gene. The CDR3 is 13 amino acids. V shed 3 bases and J shed 5 bases, with 10 bases lying between them. Germline values: CDR1 LNHDA, CDR2 SQIVND (reference sequence).

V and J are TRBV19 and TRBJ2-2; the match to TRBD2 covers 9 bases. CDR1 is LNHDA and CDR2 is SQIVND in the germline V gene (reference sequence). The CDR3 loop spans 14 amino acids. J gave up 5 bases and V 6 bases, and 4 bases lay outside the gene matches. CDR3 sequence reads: CASRAGGRTGELFF. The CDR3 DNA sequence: TGTGCCAGTAGAGCGGGGGGCCGGACCGGGGAGCTGTTTTTT.

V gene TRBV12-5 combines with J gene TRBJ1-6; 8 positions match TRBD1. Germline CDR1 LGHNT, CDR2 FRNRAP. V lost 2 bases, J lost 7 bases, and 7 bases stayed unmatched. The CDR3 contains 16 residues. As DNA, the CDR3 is TGTGCTAGTGGTTTGATTCTTTCAGGGGGCAATTCACCCCTCCACTTT. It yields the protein CASGLILSGGNSPLHF.

CDR3 DNA sequence: TGTGCCAGCAGTGATCTGCAGGGGAATGTTCGGGAGCAGTACGTC. Translating it yields CASSDLQGNVREQYV. This chain uses TRBV6-1 with TRBJ2-7, with D perhaps matching TRBD1 (6 bases). V gave up 3 bases and J gave up 7 bases, with 19 bases separating them. Germline V gene sequence: CDR1 MNHNS, CDR2 SASEGT. This CDR3 contains 15 residues.

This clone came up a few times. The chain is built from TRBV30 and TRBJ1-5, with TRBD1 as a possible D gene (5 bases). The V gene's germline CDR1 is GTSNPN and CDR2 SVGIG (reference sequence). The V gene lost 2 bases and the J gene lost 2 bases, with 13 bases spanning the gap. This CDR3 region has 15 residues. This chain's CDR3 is CAWSSNGGGNQPQHF. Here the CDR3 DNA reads TGTGCCTGGAGTAGCAATGGGGGAGGCAATCAGCCCCAGCATTTT.

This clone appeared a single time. CDR3 loop: CASSLGPGAGQPQHF. For the CDR3, the DNA is TGCGCCAGCAGCTTGGGGCCGGGGGCTGGTCAGCCCCAGCATTTT. The chain recombines TRBV5-1 with TRBJ1-5, with D possibly TRBD1 on 6 matching bases. The CDR3 has 15 amino acids. CDR1 is SGHRS and CDR2 is YFSETQ in the germline V gene. V was trimmed by 0 bases and J by 6 bases, leaving 13 bases between them.